The 21 T cell receptor beta chains given below trace back to one sample, sequenced in a study of early T cells in non-severe SARS-CoV-2 infection. TCRdb reanalysed the 5' RACE reads using MiXCR and keeps one entry per CDR3 protein. The table includes about 33,000 distinct CDR3 sequences, over 4.5% detected once. Sequenced input: whole blood. The source is an adult who was a healthcare worker with PCR-confirmed SARS-CoV-2 infection or an uninfected control (not recorded which).

This clonotype has at least ten counts. The rearrangement joins TRBV28 to TRBJ1-2, with D unclear. The V and J ends lost 2 bases and 7 bases respectively, with 14 bases between them. This CDR3 is 14 amino acids long. CDR1 MDHEN and CDR2 SYDVKM come from the germline V gene. This chain's CDR3 is CASSLGGRGRGYTF. The CDR3 DNA follows: TGTGCCAGCAGTTTAGGAGGCAGAGGACGTGGCTACACCTTC.

The J gene is TRBJ2-5, the V gene TRBV5-4, with D unresolved. V gave up 2 bases and J gave up 2 bases, with 7 bases separating them. This CDR3 contains 13 residues. Germline CDR1 and CDR2: SGHNT and YYREEE (reference sequence). CDR3 loop: CASSLGDQETQYF. DNA of the CDR3: TGTGCCAGCAGCTTAGGAGATCAAGAGACCCAGTACTTC.

The table lists this clonotype with many counts. V gene TRBV19 combines with J gene TRBJ2-3; D might be TRBD2 (5 bases). V was clipped by 8 bases and J by 6 bases, with 18 bases between them. CDR1 is LNHDA and CDR2 is SQIVND in the germline V gene (reference sequence). The CDR3 is 14 amino acids. CDR3 in amino acids: CASARGLGGDTQYF. CDR3 DNA: TGTGCCAGTGCGAGAGGACTCGGCGGGGATACGCAGTATTTT.

The chain employs TRBV5-5 and TRBJ2-4; unclear D gene. This CDR3 is 14 amino acids long. V lost 0 bases to trimming and J lost 0 bases, with 4 bases between them. Germline V gene data show CDR1 as SGHKS and CDR2 as YYEKEE (reference sequence). CDR3 in amino acids: CASSLEEAKNIQYF. Written as DNA, the CDR3 is TGTGCCAGCAGCTTGGAGGAAGCCAAAAACATTCAGTACTTC.

This clonotype occurred many times. This chain uses TRBV12-3 or TRBV12-4 with TRBJ1-5; D perhaps matches TRBD1 (5 bases). With 8 bases removed from V and 7 bases from J, the gap between germline ends came to 12 bases. The CDR3 loop spans 12 amino acids. CDR3 amino acids: CASGLGLQPQHF. The CDR3 DNA sequence: TGTGCCAGCGGCTTGGGGCTCCAGCCCCAGCATTTT.

The genes are TRBV12-3 or TRBV12-4 and TRBJ1-1; a weak D match, TRBD1 (6 bases). The CDR3 sequence is 15 residues long. Trimming stripped 7 bases from V and 1 base from J, with 16 bases between. Here the CDR3 DNA reads TGTGCCAGCATCTACGGAGGGGGAGGGAACACTGAAGCTTTCTTT. It yields the protein CASIYGGGGNTEAFF.

Only a few counts were recorded for this clonotype. The rearrangement links TRBV6-2 or TRBV6-3 to TRBJ2-1; D uncertain. This CDR3 spans 10 amino acids. V dropped 8 bases and J dropped 3 bases, with 2 bases sitting between them. CDR1 MNHEY and CDR2 SVGEGT come from the germline V gene. The CDR3 region is CASGYNEQFF. CDR3 nucleotide sequence: TGTGCCAGCGGCTACAATGAGCAGTTCTTC.

In this sample, this clonotype turned up many times. The chain joins TRBV5-1 to TRBJ1-2, with D possibly matching TRBD1 (5 bases). From germline, CDR1 is SGHRS and CDR2 YFSETQ. The V gene lost 0 bases and the J gene lost 3 bases, with 9 bases spanning the gap. This CDR3 has 14 residues. CDR3 loop: CASSLEGIDYGYTF. The CDR3 DNA sequence: TGCGCCAGCAGCTTGGAGGGGATCGACTATGGCTACACCTTC. The entire variable domain, with the rest obtained from reference TRBV5-1 and TRBJ1-2, is as follows: KAGVTQTPRYLIKTRGQQVTLSCSPISGHRSVSWYQQTPGQGLQFLFEYFSETQRNKGNFPGRFSGRQFSNSRSEMNVSTLELGDSALYLCASSLEGIDYGYTFGSGTRLTVV.

This clonotype was seen repeatedly, ten times or more. V and J are TRBV18 and TRBJ2-7; D possibly corresponds to TRBD1 (6 bases). The CDR3 has 14 amino acids. The V gene's germline CDR1 is KGHSH and CDR2 LQKENI. V was clipped by 3 bases and J by 2 bases, with 11 bases between them. The CDR3 loop is CASSPETGTYEQYF. The CDR3 DNA reads as TGTGCCAGCTCACCGGAGACAGGTACCTACGAGCAGTACTTC.

This clonotype was counted many times. The rearrangement links TRBV19 to TRBJ1-5; TRBD1 matches at 7 bases. CDR1 is LNHDA, CDR2 SQIVND, per germline (reference sequence). CDR3 length: 15 amino acids. V was clipped by 7 bases and J by 7 bases; unmatched bases: 13. CDR3 sequence reads: CASTRGQTKSQPQHF. The CDR3 DNA reads as TGTGCCAGTACCAGGGGACAGACCAAATCGCAGCCCCAGCATTTT.

There are many counts of this clonotype. The rearrangement uses TRBV6-4 and TRBJ2-1; perhaps TRBD2 as D (6 bases). This CDR3 has 13 amino acids. Germline V lookup: CDR1 MRHNA, CDR2 SNTAGT. V was trimmed by 8 bases and J by 7 bases, leaving 15 bases between them. Here the CDR3 reads CASARDFGNEQFF. The CDR3 DNA is TGTGCCAGCGCCAGGGACTTCGGGAATGAGCAGTTCTTC.

The sample holds many counts of this clonotype. This sequence joins TRBV19 and TRBJ1-1, with 8 bases matching TRBD1. Germline-derived CDR1 and CDR2 are LNHDA and SQIVND (reference sequence). CDR3 length: 15 amino acids. V lost 4 bases, J lost 1 base, and 5 bases stayed unmatched. CDR3 protein: CASSTYGQGNTEAFF. DNA of the CDR3: TGTGCCAGTAGTACCTATGGACAGGGGAACACTGAAGCTTTCTTT.

This clonotype appeared many times. This rearrangement joins TRBV11-2 to TRBJ1-5; 8 bases are shared with TRBD1. Germline V gene sequence: CDR1 SGHAT, CDR2 FQNNGV. The V segment lost 5 bases and the J segment 7 bases; nucleotides outside the gene matches: 7. The CDR3 length is 14 residues. CDR3 nucleotides: TGTGCCAGCAGCCGCGACAGGGGAGGACAGCCCCAGCATTTT. Its translation is CASSRDRGGQPQHF. Variable domain in full (rest from reference TRBV11-2 and TRBJ1-5): EAGVAQSPRYKIIEKRQSVAFWCNPISGHATLYWYQQILGQGPKLLIQFQNNGVVDDSQLPKDRFSAERLKGVDSTLKIQPAKLEDSAVYLCASSRDRGGQPQHFGDGTRLSIL.

This clonotype was picked up many times. CDR3 in amino acids: CSVARGEDIQYF. The CDR3 coding sequence is TGCAGCGTTGCCAGGGGCGAGGACATTCAGTACTTC. V usage is TRBV29-1 and J usage is TRBJ2-4, with a tentative D call TRBD1 (6 bases). The CDR3 totals 12 residues. The V gene's germline CDR1 is SQVTM and CDR2 ANQGSEA. Between the trimmed V and J ends, which lost 4 bases and 8 bases, there was a span of 12 bases.

This clonotype showed up just a few times. The V call is TRBV4-3, the J call TRBJ2-2; D possibly corresponds to TRBD1 (5 bases). CDR3 length: 15 amino acids. V lost 3 bases and J 3 bases, leaving 11 bases between the germline ends. Germline V gene data show CDR1 as LGHNA and CDR2 as YSLEER. CDR3 nucleotides: TGCGCCAGCAGCCAGGGCTTAGGGGACACCGGGGAGCTGTTTTTT. It specifies CASSQGLGDTGELFF.

This clonotype was seen ten or more times. This sequence joins TRBV12-3 or TRBV12-4 and TRBJ1-1; D is perhaps TRBD1 (5 bases). The CDR3 length is 14 residues. V was cut by 1 base and J by 2 bases, with 8 bases left in between. The DNA of the CDR3 is TGTGCCAGCAGTTTAGTGGGGGATAACACTGAAGCTTTCTTT. This encodes CASSLVGDNTEAFF.

This clonotype was counted at least ten times. V usage is TRBV3-1 and J usage is TRBJ2-1; 8 positions agree with TRBD2. J lost 8 bases, V lost 0 bases, and 6 bases had no gene match. Germline V lookup: CDR1 LGHDT, CDR2 YNNKEL (reference sequence). The length of the CDR3 is 15 residues. The CDR3 DNA is TGTGCCAGCAGCCAAGATAGGAGCGGGGGAGATGAGCAGTTCTTC. It yields the protein CASSQDRSGGDEQFF.

Ten or more counts support this clonotype. The V gene is TRBV3-1, the J gene TRBJ1-6, with unresolved D. The CDR3 sequence is 13 residues long. V dropped 5 bases and J dropped 10 bases, with 12 bases sitting between them. Per the germline V gene, CDR1 is LGHDT and CDR2 is YNNKEL (reference sequence). The CDR3 coding sequence is TGTGCCAGCAGCTTGTCGCGAGGGTCACCCCTCCACTTT. Residues: CASSLSRGSPLHF.

CDR3 sequence (DNA): TGTGCCAGCTCACCATTAGGACAGGCGATTAAAGCTAACTATGGCTACACCTTC. Translation: CASSPLGQAIKANYGYTF. The V call is TRBV18, the J call TRBJ1-2; 7 bases match TRBD1. V lost 2 bases to trimming and J lost 0 bases; unmatched junction nucleotides: 12. The CDR3 is made up of 18 amino acids. Germline V lookup: CDR1 KGHSH, CDR2 LQKENI.

This clonotype was counted ten times or more. This sequence joins TRBV20-1 and TRBJ1-1; D gene unclear. This CDR3 region has 12 residues. CDR1 and CDR2 (germline): DFQATT, SNEGSKA (reference sequence). With 3 bases removed from V and 10 bases from J, the gap between germline ends came to 15 bases. This CDR3 reads CSASEQSHPAFF. Written as DNA, the CDR3 is TGCAGTGCTAGCGAGCAGTCCCACCCAGCTTTCTTT.

This clonotype was detected ten times or more. CDR3 protein: CASSLGLAMGELFF. For the CDR3, the DNA is TGTGCCAGCAGCTTAGGATTAGCTATGGGGGAGCTGTTTTTT. The chain carries TRBV7-2 and TRBJ2-2, with no clear D. CDR3 size: 14 residues. Looked up from germline, CDR1 is SGHTA and CDR2 is FQGNSA. Trimming removed 1 base from V and 8 bases from J, with 11 bases in between.